This T cell receptor (beta chain) derives from a study of lymphopenia after photon versus proton radiotherapy. This clone was seen just once. Its antigen is undetermined. Study-level findings and limits: Relative stability marked proton patients; photon patients lost diversity and naive cells. Authors raise, but do not show, better survival with proton therapy. Post-nadir diversity loss with photons came from oligoclonal expansion, particularly CD8+ Temra cells. Larger post-nadir TCR diversity loss correlated inversely with survival in deceased patients.

Between the trimmed V and J ends, which lost 5 bases and 4 bases, there was a span of 11 bases. Germline V gene lookup returns CDR1 SGHAT and CDR2 FQNNGV. This CDR3 is built from 13 residues. The repertoire was sequenced with immunoSEQ multiplex PCR; TCRdb's copy has only in-frame clones and lacks some. The sample includes about 35,000 clones, about 93% of them seen just once. This TCR derives from a man aged 55-75 years with cholangiocarcinoma. This specimen was peripheral blood, taken from a patient treated with photon-based radiotherapy. The chain links TRBV11-2 to TRBJ1-1; D perhaps matches TRBD1 (5 bases). In nucleotides, the CDR3 is TGTGCCAGCAGCCTAGCGAGGGGCACTGAAGCTTTCTTT. Translation: CASSLARGTEAFF.